Here is one T cell receptor beta chain with its context. The antigen is not known. The validation cohort, a group of 130 or so subjects, included the donors and was separate from the roughly 600-subject first cohort. These data originate in a study of cytomegalovirus exposure and HLA in healthy donors. General study results and limits: Rarity marked most TCR sequences, yet some public TCRs occurred in many donors.

The CDR3 contains 16 residues. CDR1 and CDR2 (germline): LNHDA, SQIVND (reference sequence). Trimming shortened V by 3 bases and J by 0 bases, and 11 bases separated the two germline ends. Clones were read by immunoSEQ multiplex PCR, and TCRdb kept only the in-frame ones, dropping some. This table holds about 65,000 clones, roughly nine tenths found once. The source is a woman aged 18-29 years in good health and CMV-seronegative. This chain joins TRBV19 and TRBJ1-4; D is uncertain. Input material: PBMCs. Here the CDR3 reads CASSIMGKTTNEKLFF. The CDR3 DNA reads as TGTGCCAGTAGTATCATGGGCAAAACAACTAATGAAAAACTGTTTTTT.